This paragraph covers one T cell receptor beta chain sequence. Its antigen is as yet unknown. The data originate from a study of OX40 agonist ivuxolimab in advanced cancers. Study-level points and caveats: The average count of expanded clones was higher among CD8+ T cells than among CD4+.

V was pared by 6 bases and J by 2 bases, with 7 bases of the junction left unmatched. Germline V gene data show CDR1 as LNHDA and CDR2 as SQIVND (reference sequence). This CDR3 spans 15 amino acids. Sequenced by immunoSEQ multiplex PCR; TCRdb stores in-frame clones only, minus some. The sample gives about 47,000 clones, approximately 81% of which show up once; around 25% is in the top ten. This sample comprised CD4+ or CD8+ T cells sorted from blood, obtained in a trial of the OX40 agonist ivuxolimab. V and J are TRBV19 and TRBJ2-3; 8 bases line up with TRBD2. This receptor was obtained from an adult with an advanced solid tumor such as melanoma, head and neck, liver or kidney cancer. The CDR3 DNA sequence: TGTGCCAGTAGGTCTGCGGGGGGCCCCACAGATACGCAGTATTTT. This codes for CASRSAGGPTDTQYF.